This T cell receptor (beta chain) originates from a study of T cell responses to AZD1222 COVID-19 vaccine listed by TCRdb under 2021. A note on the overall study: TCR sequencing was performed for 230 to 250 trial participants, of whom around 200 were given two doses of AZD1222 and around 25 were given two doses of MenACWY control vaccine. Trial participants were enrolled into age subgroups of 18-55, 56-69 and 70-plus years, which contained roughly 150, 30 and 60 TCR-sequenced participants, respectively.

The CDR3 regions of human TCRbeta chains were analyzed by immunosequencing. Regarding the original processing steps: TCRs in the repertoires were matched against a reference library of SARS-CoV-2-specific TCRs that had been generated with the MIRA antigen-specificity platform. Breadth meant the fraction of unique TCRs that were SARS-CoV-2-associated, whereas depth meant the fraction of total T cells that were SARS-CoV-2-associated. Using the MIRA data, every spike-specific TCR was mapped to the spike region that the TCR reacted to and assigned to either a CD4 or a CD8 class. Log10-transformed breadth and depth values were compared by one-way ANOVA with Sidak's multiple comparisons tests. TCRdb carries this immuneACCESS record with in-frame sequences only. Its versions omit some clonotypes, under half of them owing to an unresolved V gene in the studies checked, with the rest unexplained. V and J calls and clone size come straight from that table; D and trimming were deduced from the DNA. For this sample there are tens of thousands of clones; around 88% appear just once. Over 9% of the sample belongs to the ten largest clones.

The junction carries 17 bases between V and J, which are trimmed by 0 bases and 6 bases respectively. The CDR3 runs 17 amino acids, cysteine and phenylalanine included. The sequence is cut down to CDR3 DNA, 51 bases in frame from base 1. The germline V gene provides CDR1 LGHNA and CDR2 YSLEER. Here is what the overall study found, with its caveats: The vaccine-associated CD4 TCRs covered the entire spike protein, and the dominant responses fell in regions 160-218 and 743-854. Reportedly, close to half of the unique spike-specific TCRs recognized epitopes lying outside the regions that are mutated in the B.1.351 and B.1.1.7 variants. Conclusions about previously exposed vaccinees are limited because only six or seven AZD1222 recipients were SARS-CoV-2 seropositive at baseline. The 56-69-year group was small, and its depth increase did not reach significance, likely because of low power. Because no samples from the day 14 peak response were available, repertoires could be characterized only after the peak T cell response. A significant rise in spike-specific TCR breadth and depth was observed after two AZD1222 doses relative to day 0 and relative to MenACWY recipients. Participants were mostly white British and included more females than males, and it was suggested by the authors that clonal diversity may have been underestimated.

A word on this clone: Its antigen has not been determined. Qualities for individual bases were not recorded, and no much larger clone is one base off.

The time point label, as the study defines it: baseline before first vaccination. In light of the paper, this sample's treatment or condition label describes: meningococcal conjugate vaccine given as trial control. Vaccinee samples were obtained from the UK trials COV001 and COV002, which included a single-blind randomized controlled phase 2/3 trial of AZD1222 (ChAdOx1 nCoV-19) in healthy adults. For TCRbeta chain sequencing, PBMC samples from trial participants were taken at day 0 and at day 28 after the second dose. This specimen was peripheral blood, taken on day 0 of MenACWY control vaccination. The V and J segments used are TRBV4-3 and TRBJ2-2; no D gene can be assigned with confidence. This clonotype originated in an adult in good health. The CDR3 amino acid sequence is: CASSQDSVRSSSGELFF. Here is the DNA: TGCGCCAGCAGCCAAGATAGTGTAAGGTCTTCGTCCGGGGAGCTGTTTTTT.